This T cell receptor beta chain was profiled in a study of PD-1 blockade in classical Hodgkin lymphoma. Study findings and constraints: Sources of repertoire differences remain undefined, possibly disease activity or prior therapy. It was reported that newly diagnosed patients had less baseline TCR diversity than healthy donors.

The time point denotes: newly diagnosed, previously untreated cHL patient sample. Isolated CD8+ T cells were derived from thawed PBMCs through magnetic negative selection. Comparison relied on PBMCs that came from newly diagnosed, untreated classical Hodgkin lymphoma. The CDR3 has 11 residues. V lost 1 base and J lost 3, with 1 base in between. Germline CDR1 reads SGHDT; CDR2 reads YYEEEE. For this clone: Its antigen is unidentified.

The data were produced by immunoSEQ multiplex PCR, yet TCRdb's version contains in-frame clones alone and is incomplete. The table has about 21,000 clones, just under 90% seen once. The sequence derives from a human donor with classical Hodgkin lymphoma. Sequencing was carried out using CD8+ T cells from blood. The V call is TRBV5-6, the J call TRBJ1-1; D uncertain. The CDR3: CASSLYTEAFF. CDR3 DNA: TGTGCCAGCAGCTTGTACACTGAAGCTTTCTTT.